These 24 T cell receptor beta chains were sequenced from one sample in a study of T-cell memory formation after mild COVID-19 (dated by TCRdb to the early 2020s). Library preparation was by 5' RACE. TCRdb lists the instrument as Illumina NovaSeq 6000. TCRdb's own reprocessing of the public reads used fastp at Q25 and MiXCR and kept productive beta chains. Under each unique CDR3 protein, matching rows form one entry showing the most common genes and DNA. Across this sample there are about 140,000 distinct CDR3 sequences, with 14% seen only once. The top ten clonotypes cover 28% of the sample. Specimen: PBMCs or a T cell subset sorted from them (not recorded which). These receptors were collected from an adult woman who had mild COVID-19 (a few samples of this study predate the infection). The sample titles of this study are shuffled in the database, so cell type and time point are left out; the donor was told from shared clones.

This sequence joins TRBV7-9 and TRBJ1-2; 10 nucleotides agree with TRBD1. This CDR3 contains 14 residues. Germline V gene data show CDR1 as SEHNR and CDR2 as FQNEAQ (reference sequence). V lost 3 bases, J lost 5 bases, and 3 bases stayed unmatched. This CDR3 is CASSLEGQGYGYTF. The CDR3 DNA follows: TGTGCCAGCAGCTTGGAGGGACAGGGGTATGGCTACACCTTC.

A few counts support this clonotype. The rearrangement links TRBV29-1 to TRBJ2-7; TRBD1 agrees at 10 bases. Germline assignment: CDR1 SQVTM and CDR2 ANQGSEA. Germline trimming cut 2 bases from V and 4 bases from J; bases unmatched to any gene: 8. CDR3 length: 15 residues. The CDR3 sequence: CSVEFAWGQGYEQYF. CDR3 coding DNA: TGCAGCGTTGAATTCGCTTGGGGACAGGGGTACGAGCAGTACTTC.

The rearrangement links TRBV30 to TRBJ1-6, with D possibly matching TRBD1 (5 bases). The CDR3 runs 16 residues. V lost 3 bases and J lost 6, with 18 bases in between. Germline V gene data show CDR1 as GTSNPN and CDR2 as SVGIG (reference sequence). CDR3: CAWRDHGHGFNSPLHF. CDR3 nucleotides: TGTGCCTGGAGAGATCATGGACACGGCTTTAATTCACCCCTCCACTTT.

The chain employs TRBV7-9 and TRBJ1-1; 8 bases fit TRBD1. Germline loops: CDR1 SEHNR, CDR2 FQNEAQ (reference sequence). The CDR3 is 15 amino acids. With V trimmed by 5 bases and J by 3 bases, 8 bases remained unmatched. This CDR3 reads CASSPPRGRDTEAFF. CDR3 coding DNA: TGTGCCAGCAGCCCCCCCAGGGGGCGGGACACTGAAGCTTTCTTT.

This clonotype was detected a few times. This CDR3 reads CASSQATFGKPEAFF. The DNA of the CDR3 is TGTGCCAGCAGCCAAGCAACCTTCGGGAAACCTGAAGCTTTCTTT. The chain has TRBV4-2 and TRBJ1-1; unclear D gene. In germline, CDR1 is LGHNA, CDR2 YNFKEQ. This CDR3 spans 15 amino acids. Trimming left V 1 base short and J 6 bases short, with 15 bases between.

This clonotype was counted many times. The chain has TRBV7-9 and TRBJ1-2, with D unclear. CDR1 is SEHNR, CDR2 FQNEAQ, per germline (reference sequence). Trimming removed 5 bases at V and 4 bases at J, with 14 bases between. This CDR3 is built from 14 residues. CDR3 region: CASSPPGVSYGYTF. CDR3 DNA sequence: TGTGCCAGCAGCCCGCCCGGGGTTAGCTATGGCTACACCTTC.

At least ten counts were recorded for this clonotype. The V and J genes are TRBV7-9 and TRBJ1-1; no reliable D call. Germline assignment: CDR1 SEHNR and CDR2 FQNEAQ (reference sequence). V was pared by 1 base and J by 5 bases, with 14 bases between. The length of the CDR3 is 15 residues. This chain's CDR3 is CASSLVRAGETEAFF. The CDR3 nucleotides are TGTGCCAGCAGCTTAGTGAGGGCCGGGGAGACTGAAGCTTTCTTT. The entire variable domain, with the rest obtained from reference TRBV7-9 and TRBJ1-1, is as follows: DTGVSQNPRHKITKRGQNVTFRCDPISEHNRLYWYRQTLGQGPEFLTYFQNEAQLEKSRLLSDRFSAERPKGSFSTLEIQRTEQGDSAMYLCASSLVRAGETEAFFGQGTRLTVV.

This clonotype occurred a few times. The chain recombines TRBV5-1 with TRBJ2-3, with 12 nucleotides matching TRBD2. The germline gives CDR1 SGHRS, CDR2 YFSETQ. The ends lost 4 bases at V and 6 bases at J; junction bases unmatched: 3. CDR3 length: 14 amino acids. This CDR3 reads CASSPGLAGDTQYF. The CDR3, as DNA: TGCGCCAGCAGCCCAGGACTAGCGGGGGATACGCAGTATTTT.

This CDR3 reads CASSQEPGLITEAFF. The CDR3, as DNA: TGCGCCAGCAGCCAGGAACCGGGACTCATCACTGAAGCTTTCTTT. The chain has TRBV4-1 and TRBJ1-1; possibly TRBD1 for D (5 bases). Germline V gives CDR1 MGHRA, CDR2 YSYEKL. There are 15 residues in the CDR3. V lost 3 bases to trimming and J lost 4 bases, with 15 bases between them.

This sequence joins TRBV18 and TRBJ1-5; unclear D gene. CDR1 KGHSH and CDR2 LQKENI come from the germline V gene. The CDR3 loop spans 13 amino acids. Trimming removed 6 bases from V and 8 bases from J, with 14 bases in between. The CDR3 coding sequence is TGTGCCAGCTCTGGGGAGACGTGGAAGCCCCAGCATTTT. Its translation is CASSGETWKPQHF.

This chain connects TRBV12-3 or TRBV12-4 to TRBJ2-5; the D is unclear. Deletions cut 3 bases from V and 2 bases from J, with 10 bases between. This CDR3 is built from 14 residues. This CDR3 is CASSFRAYQETQYF. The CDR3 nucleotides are TGTGCCAGCAGTTTTCGGGCCTATCAAGAGACCCAGTACTTC.

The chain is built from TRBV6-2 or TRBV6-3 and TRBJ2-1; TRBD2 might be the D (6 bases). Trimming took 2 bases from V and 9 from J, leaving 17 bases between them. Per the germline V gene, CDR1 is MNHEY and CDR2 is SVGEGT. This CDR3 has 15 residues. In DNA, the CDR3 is TGTGCCAGCAGTTACGGTGCGGGGCCGACTGCTGAGCAGTTCTTC. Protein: CASSYGAGPTAEQFF.

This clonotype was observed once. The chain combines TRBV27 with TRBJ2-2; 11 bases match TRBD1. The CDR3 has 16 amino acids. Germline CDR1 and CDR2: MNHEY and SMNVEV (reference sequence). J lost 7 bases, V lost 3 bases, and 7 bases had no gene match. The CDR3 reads CASSFWTGGEIGELFF. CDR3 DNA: TGTGCCAGCAGTTTCTGGACAGGGGGCGAGATCGGGGAGCTGTTTTTT.

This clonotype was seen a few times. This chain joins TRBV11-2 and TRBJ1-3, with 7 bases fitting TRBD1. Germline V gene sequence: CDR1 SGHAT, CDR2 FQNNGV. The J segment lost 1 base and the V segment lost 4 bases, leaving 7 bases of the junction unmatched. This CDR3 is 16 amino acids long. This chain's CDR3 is CASSSPRDRSGNTIYF. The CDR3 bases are TGTGCCAGCAGCTCGCCCCGGGACAGATCTGGAAACACCATATATTTT.

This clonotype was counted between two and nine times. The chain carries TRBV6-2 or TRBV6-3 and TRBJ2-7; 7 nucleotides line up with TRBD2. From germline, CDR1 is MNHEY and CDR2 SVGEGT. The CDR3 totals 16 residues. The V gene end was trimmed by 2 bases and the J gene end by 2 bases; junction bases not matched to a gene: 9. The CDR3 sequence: CASSYIGDYGTYEQYF. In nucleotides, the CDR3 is TGTGCCAGCAGTTACATTGGGGACTACGGCACCTACGAGCAGTACTTC.

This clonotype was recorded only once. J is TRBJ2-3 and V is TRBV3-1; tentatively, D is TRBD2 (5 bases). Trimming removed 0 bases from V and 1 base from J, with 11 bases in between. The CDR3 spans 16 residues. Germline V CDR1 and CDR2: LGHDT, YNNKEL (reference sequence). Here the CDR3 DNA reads TGTGCCAGCAGCCAAGAGGGAGCAGACCGCACAGATACGCAGTATTTT. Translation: CASSQEGADRTDTQYF.

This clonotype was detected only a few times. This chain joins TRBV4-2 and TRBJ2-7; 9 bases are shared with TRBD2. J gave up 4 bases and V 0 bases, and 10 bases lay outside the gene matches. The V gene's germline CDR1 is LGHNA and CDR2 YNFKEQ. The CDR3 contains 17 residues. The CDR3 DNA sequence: TGTGCCAGCAGCCAAGATGGGTCGGCGGGGGGGAAGTACGAGCAGTACTTC. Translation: CASSQDGSAGGKYEQYF.

The CDR3 sequence: CSFSGQGYEQYF. CDR3 bases: TGCAGCTTCTCGGGACAGGGGTACGAGCAGTACTTC. This chain joins TRBV29-1 and TRBJ2-7, with 10 positions matching TRBD1. The CDR3 spans 12 residues. Germline values: CDR1 SQVTM, CDR2 ANQGSEA. V lost 8 bases, J lost 4 bases, and 5 bases stayed unmatched.

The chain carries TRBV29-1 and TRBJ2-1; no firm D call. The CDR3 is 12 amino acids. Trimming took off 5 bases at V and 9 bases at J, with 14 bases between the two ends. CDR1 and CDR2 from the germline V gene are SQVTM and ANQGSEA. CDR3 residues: CSVPDLKGEQFF. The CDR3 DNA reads TGCAGCGTTCCGGACCTTAAGGGTGAGCAGTTCTTC.

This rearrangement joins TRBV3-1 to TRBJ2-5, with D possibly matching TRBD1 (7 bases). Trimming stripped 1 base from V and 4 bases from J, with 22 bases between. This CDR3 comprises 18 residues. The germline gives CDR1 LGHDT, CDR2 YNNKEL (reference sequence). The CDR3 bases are TGTGCCAGCAGCCAAGTAACTCCCCGGCAGGGGGGAGGAGAGACCCAGTACTTC. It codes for CASSQVTPRQGGGETQYF.

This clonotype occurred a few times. The CDR3 nucleotides read TGTGCCAGCAGCTGGACTAGCGGGTTCGAGCAGTTCTTC. Translated: CASSWTSGFEQFF. V is TRBV7-7 and J is TRBJ2-1, with 11 positions matching TRBD2. V was clipped by 4 bases and J by 10 bases; unmatched bases: 3. Germline V gene lookup returns CDR1 SSHAT and CDR2 FNYEAQ (reference sequence). This CDR3 region has 13 residues. The entire variable domain, with the rest obtained from reference TRBV7-7 and TRBJ2-1, is as follows: GAGVSQSPRYKVTKRGQDVTLRCDPISSHATLYWYQQALGQGPEFLTYFNYEAQPDKSGLPSDRFSAERPEGSISTLTIQRTEQRDSAMYRCASSWTSGFEQFFGPGTRLTVL.

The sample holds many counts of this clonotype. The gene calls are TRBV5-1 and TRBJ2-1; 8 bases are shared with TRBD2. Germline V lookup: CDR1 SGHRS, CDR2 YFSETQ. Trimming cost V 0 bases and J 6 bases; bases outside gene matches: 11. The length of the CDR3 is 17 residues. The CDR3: CASSLALTGTSFNEQFF. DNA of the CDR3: TGCGCCAGCAGCTTGGCCCTGACCGGGACTAGTTTCAATGAGCAGTTCTTC.

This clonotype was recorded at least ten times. The CDR3 bases are TGTGCCAGCAGTCCCCTGGGACCCTACAATGAGCAGTTCTTC. Its translation is CASSPLGPYNEQFF. V is TRBV12-3 or TRBV12-4 and J is TRBJ2-1, with D perhaps TRBD1 or TRBD2 (5 bases each). CDR3 length: 14 residues. The V gene lost 5 bases and the J gene lost 2 bases, with 10 bases spanning the gap.

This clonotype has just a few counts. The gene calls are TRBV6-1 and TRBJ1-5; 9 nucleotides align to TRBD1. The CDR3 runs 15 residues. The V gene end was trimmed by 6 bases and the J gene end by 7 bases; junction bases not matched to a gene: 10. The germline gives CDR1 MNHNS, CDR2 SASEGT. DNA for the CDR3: TGTGCCAGCAGGGTCGGGGGACAGGGAGGACAGCCCCAGCATTTT. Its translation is CASRVGGQGGQPQHF.